A selection of T cell receptor beta chains follows, all from one sample in a study of blood T cell repertoires in COVID-19. The table came from immunoSEQ multiplex PCR; TCRdb's copy has only in-frame clones and leaves some out. The data hold more than 95,000 clones, with around 76% observed a single time. Sequencing was performed on peripheral blood. These TCRs come from a woman in her 70s with acute or convalescent COVID-19. Each CDR3 is given without its conserved first and last residue. Fields, in order: D gene, CDR3 length, V gene, J gene, CDR3 protein. D genes are given only for firm matches.

>NA|12|TRBV7-8|TRBJ1-1
ASSLSGRGAEAF
>NA|14|TRBV7-2|TRBJ1-5
ASSPDLGGKDQPQH
>TRBD1|11|TRBV29-1|TRBJ1-2
SVAAGGNYGYT
>NA|15|TRBV18|TRBJ2-3
ASSLLSGTGTTDTQY
>TRBD1|12|TRBV11-2|TRBJ2-5
ASSQSAGGETQY
>NA|13|TRBV5-1|TRBJ2-1
ASSLRLEAYNEQF
>TRBD1|14|TRBV6-2/TRBV6-3|TRBJ2-3
ASSDTGGASTDTQY
>TRBD1|15|TRBV27|TRBJ1-2
ASSFTGTGPANYGYT
>NA|14|TRBV18|TRBJ1-2
ASSPRDKGGSRGYT
>TRBD1|17|TRBV7-2|TRBJ2-2
ASTIQQGSGSLNTGELF
>NA|12|TRBV5-1|TRBJ2-5
ASSYAVGQETQY
>TRBD1|11|TRBV10-3|TRBJ1-6
AIRWQGDSPLH
>NA|12|TRBV9|TRBJ1-1
ASSVTSGFGEAF
>TRBD2|14|TRBV9|TRBJ2-3
ASTRWATSAAHTQY
>NA|12|TRBV28|TRBJ2-2
ASKNPGISGELF
>TRBD1|11|TRBV7-9|TRBJ1-2
ASRHGQGIGYT
>TRBD1|12|TRBV3-1/TRBV3-2|TRBJ1-4
ASSNRQGYEKLF
>NA|11|TRBV19|TRBJ1-6
ATSPADNSPLH
>NA|10|TRBV12-3/TRBV12-4|TRBJ1-1
ASSSRTARAF
>NA|15|TRBV5-8|TRBJ1-5
ASSTGGFVQGGQPQH
>TRBD2|14|TRBV3-1/TRBV3-2|TRBJ2-3
ASSQTSAGGQDTQY
>NA|13|TRBV28|TRBJ2-2
ASSLGAGHTGELF
>NA|12|TRBV4-1|TRBJ1-2
ASSQPVTFSGYT
>NA|13|TRBV5-1|TRBJ1-4
ASRQGFGTNEKLF